Included here is one T cell receptor beta chain sequence, with context. The data originate from a study of radiotherapy plus CTLA-4 blockade in lung cancer. Assay: immunoSEQ multiplex PCR; the TCRdb copy retains only in-frame clones and omits some. The sample yields approximately 65,000 clones, 60% to 80% seen once. The ends were cut back, 5 bases at V and 3 bases at J, with 10 bases in the middle. The CDR3 covers 13 residues. Germline values: CDR1 SGHTA, CDR2 FQGNSA. The chain is built from TRBV7-2 and TRBJ1-2; D uncertain. This material consisted of peripheral blood, taken from a patient treated with radiotherapy plus ipilimumab. The receptor's source is a human donor with non-small cell lung cancer who had a complete response to radiotherapy plus ipilimumab. CDR3 coding DNA: TGTGCCAGCAGCCCCGGGCGCGACTATGGCTACACCTTC. Translating gives CASSPGRDYGYTF.